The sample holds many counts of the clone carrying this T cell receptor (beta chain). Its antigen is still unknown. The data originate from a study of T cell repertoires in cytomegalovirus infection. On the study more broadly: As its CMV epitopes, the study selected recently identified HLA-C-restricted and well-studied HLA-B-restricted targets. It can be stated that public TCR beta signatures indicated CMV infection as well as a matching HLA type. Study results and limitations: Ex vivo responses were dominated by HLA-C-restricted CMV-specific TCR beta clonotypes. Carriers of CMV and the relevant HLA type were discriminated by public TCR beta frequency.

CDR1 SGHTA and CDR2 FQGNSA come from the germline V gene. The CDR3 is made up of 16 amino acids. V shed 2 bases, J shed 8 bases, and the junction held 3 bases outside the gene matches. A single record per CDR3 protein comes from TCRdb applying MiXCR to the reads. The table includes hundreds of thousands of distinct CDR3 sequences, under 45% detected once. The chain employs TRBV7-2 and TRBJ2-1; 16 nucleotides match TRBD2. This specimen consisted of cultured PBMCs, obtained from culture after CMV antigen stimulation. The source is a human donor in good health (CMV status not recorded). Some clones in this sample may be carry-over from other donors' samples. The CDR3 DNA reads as TGTGCCAGCAGCTTAACGGGACTAGCGGGAGGGGATGAGCAGTTCTTC. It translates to CASSLTGLAGGDEQFF.